A selection of T cell receptor beta chains follows, all from one sample in a study of cytotoxic CD8 clonotypes in ibrutinib-treated CLL. Produced via immunoSEQ multiplex PCR; TCRdb's table is partial and in-frame only. Of about 120,000 clones in the sample, about 50% are singletons; the top ten hold 37%. The source was PBMCs, collected after 24 months of ibrutinib treatment. The receptors shown here come from a human donor with chronic lymphocytic leukemia. Each CDR3 is given without its conserved first and last residue.

TRBV27	TRBJ1-2	ASSGDRASGYT
TRBV30	TRBJ1-1	AYDRGLGTEAF
TRBV7-2	TRBJ2-1	ASSQPPIIRLV
TRBV5-4	TRBJ1-1	ASSLERQGLNTEAF
TRBV25-1	TRBJ2-5	ASSEWGRGETQY
TRBV13	TRBJ2-1	ASSLVGADNEQF
TRBV5-5	TRBJ2-7	ASSVDGGGSYEQY
TRBV7-3	TRBJ1-1	ASSFSLNTEAF
TRBV5-5	TRBJ1-4	ASSLVPGPEKLF
TRBV30	TRBJ1-3	AWSRGLTNSGNTIY
TRBV6-5	TRBJ1-2	ASSSGGGYT
TRBV5-6	TRBJ1-1	ASRKWMNTEAF
TRBV18	TRBJ1-2	ASSPSGGDYGYT
TRBV30	TRBJ2-3	AWSIGSSSTDTQY
TRBV7-3	TRBJ2-5	ASSLQPTGRETQY
TRBV11-3	TRBJ1-6	ASSLSRDSDYNSPLH
TRBV7-2	TRBJ2-5	ASSLVRRETQY
TRBV30	TRBJ1-4	AWSVGWGTNEKLF
TRBV28	TRBJ1-6	ASSLFTDNSPLH
TRBV7-2	TRBJ1-1	ASSRSQNTEAF
TRBV4-1	TRBJ2-7	ASSQVSGVYEQY
TRBV27	TRBJ1-3	ASSPRTGAGNTIY
TRBV5-1	TRBJ2-5	ASSSSSAKETQY
TRBV30	TRBJ1-6	ACWDRPNSPLH
TRBV10-1	TRBJ1-5	ASSATGPQPQH
TRBV29-1	TRBJ1-1	SLNRGTEAF
TRBV10-2	TRBJ1-1	ASSRRGNTEAF
TRBV6-1	TRBJ2-3	ASSEPPQLTDTQY
TRBV2	TRBJ1-2	ASRLRQSYGYT
TRBV5-1	TRBJ1-3	ASTSGGGNGNTIY
TRBV7-9	TRBJ2-7	ASMEGESSYEQY
TRBV30	TRBJ1-3	AWSVPGLGNTIY
TRBV5-1	TRBJ2-7	ASSLGGGQTYEQY
TRBV2	TRBJ1-5	ASSGTGPNQPQH
TRBV15	TRBJ1-6	ATSRQQDNSPLH
TRBV19	TRBJ1-5	ASSIRGAGQPQH
TRBV10-3	TRBJ1-6	AIRGQADNSPLH
TRBV15	TRBJ2-2	ATQPYRGTGELF
TRBV30	TRBJ1-1	AWSSRGGNTEAF
TRBV7-9	TRBJ2-7	ASSSSGQALEQY
TRBV7-8	TRBJ1-3	ASSQKPGTSGNTIY
TRBV29-1	TRBJ2-7	SDATGTSYEQY
TRBV7-2	TRBJ2-5	ASSLALGSWETQY
TRBV7-6	TRBJ2-1	AVRGGLAGNSYNEQF
TRBV11-3	TRBJ2-6	ASSLDSRMGLSGANVLT
TRBV11-2	TRBJ2-3	ASSFLPGTSGDTQY
TRBV6-6	TRBJ2-2	ASRRSGGAIRELF
TRBV2	TRBJ2-6	ASSEPSGANVLT
TRBV5-1	TRBJ2-3	ASSLSGENFNTQY
TRBV28	TRBJ2-5	ASSFRGQGFQETQY